This is a list of T cell receptor beta chains from one sample in a study of blood T cell repertoires in COVID-19. Method: immunoSEQ multiplex PCR; TCRdb's copy keeps in-frame clones and lacks some. Of roughly 50,000 clones detected, about three quarters appear once; the ten largest clones hold 14% to 15%. The specimen sequenced was peripheral blood. The receptors were sampled from a human donor with active or convalescent COVID-19. The donor label of this sample is uncertain. Each CDR3 is given with its conserved first and last residue. Some rows mark clone size as missing; the rest say once, few, many or name a class of expanded clone.

clone_size j_call v_call cdr3_aa
few TRBJ2-2 TRBV5-1 CASSLSGYGTGELFF
. TRBJ2-7 TRBV24-1 CATSEGGAGSYEQYF
. TRBJ2-4 TRBV4-2 CASSPRERGKNIQYF
once TRBJ2-4 TRBV4-3 CASSQDRMAGPLNIQYF
. TRBJ2-7 TRBV30 CAMEREDSYEQYF
. TRBJ2-7 TRBV6-5 CATYGQASYEQYF
. TRBJ1-6 TRBV27 CASRDLDGSPYNSPLHF
. TRBJ1-4 TRBV3-1/TRBV3-2 CASSQDLRGGGEKLFF
. TRBJ2-3 TRBV6-2/TRBV6-3 CASSYPLAGLFLETDTQYF
. TRBJ2-2 TRBV9 CASSAAGNTGELFF
. TRBJ2-7 TRBV5-1 CASSSQNEQYF
. TRBJ2-3 TRBV7-2 CASSFGREVSADTQYF
. TRBJ2-7 TRBV30 CAWSVLGQGYEQYF
. TRBJ2-5 TRBV7-2 CASSHNNRGRRETQYF
once TRBJ1-1 TRBV7-9 CASSPTGGATEAFF
. TRBJ2-5 TRBV24-1 CATSVLDRTQETQYF
. TRBJ1-5 TRBV19 CASRRSNQPQHF
. TRBJ2-1 TRBV6-5 CASTLYNEQFF
once TRBJ1-1 TRBV19 CASSTRGLTEAFF
. TRBJ2-1 TRBV7-9 CASSQGQVRSSYNEQFF
. TRBJ2-5 TRBV6-2/TRBV6-3 CASSYSGEETQYF
. TRBJ1-2 TRBV19 CASMEGNYGYTF
. TRBJ1-5 TRBV5-1 CASFQRKTVPWSQPQHF
. TRBJ2-1 TRBV6-2/TRBV6-3 CASSYTGTSGINEQFF
medium-sized TRBJ1-2 TRBV19 CASSTTGGDGYTF
. TRBJ2-3 TRBV7-3 CASSLTREGTDTQYF